This T cell receptor (beta chain) was sequenced in a study of CD8 T cells in ankylosing spondylitis. TCR beta libraries were made by quantitative 5'-RACE with molecular barcodes. One entry per CDR3 protein, called by TCRdb with MiXCR from the 5' RACE reads. The table records roughly 300,000 distinct CDR3 sequences, approximately 8.2% of them present only once. Many counts were recorded for this clonotype. Its target is unknown. General observations from the study: The authors reported significant enrichment of disease-linked clones in matched ankylosing spondylitis synovial fluid. Among TCR beta sequences, a motif of under ten highly homologous variants appeared characteristic of ankylosing spondylitis blood.

This TCR was sampled from a male donor with ankylosing spondylitis. The sample comprised blood, either unsorted or a sorted T cell fraction (not recorded which).

The CDR3 region has the DNA TGTGCCAGCAGTAGGTGGGGGGGAAACACTGAAGCTTTCTTT. It encodes CASSRWGGNTEAFF. The V and J genes are TRBV6-1 and TRBJ1-1; tentatively, D is TRBD1 (5 bases). The V end lost 5 bases, the J end lost 2 bases, and 12 bases lay between the germline ends. The CDR3 has 14 amino acids. The germline V gene encodes CDR1 MNHNS and CDR2 SASEGT.